The present entry profiles one T cell receptor (beta chain) with its context. Its antigen is still unknown. The data stem from a study of graft-versus-host responses after intestinal transplantation. At the level of the study: Following induction with anti-thymocyte globulin, all recipients were given tacrolimus and steroids for about 3 years.

Study-wide results and limits: Within the allografts of patients who had graft-donor T cell macrochimerism, graft-versus-host to host-versus-graft clonal ratios were high.

Profiled with immunoSEQ multiplex PCR; TCRdb holds only in-frame clones, not every one. Among approximately 100,000 clones, approximately 85% were seen once, and the ten largest hold 1.4% to 1.5%. The source material was PBMCs, sampled 255 days after intestinal transplant. This receptor was obtained from a human patient who received an intestinal transplant, so some T cells may come from the graft donor.

In nucleotides, the CDR3 is TGTGCCAGCAGTGAGCACTACAACTATGGCTACACCTTC. Translated: CASSEHYNYGYTF. The V and J genes are TRBV6-1 and TRBJ1-2; no firm D call. Trimming left V 3 bases short and J 2 bases short, with 7 bases between. Germline-derived CDR1 and CDR2 are MNHNS and SASEGT. This CDR3 region has 13 residues.